What follows are 7 T cell receptor beta chains derived from one specimen sequenced in a study of blood T cell repertoires in COVID-19. Method: immunoSEQ multiplex PCR; TCRdb's copy keeps in-frame clones and lacks some. The profile covers roughly 52,000 clones, with roughly 83% appearing a single time and about 22% taken by the ten largest. Sequenced material: peripheral blood. These receptors came from an elderly woman with acute or convalescent COVID-19.

The chain has TRBV7-2 and TRBJ2-2; D is ambiguous. CDR1 is SGHTA and CDR2 is FQGNSA in the germline V gene. Trimming stripped 2 bases from V and 2 bases from J, with 9 bases between. CDR3 length equals 15 residues. CDR3 DNA sequence: TGTGCCAGCAGCTTATCCGTCACAAACACCGGGGAGCTGTTTTTT. It codes for CASSLSVTNTGELFF.

This clone was detected once. The gene calls are TRBV5-6 and TRBJ2-7, with TRBD1 matching 9 bases. The CDR3 loop spans 14 amino acids. Trimming at V came to 0 bases and at J to 2 bases, leaving 0 bases not matched to a gene. Germline loops: CDR1 SGHDT, CDR2 YYEEEE. The CDR3 region is CASSLGTGAYEQYV. For the CDR3, the DNA is TGTGCCAGCAGCTTGGGGACAGGGGCCTACGAGCAGTACGTC.

This clone has just a few counts. The chain recombines TRBV15 with TRBJ1-1, with no clear D. The CDR3 covers 14 residues. Germline loops: CDR1 LNHNV, CDR2 YYDKDF (reference sequence). Trimming removed 1 base at V and 1 base at J, with 7 bases between. The CDR3 nucleotides read TGTGCCACCAGCAGAGGTACTGGGAACACTGAAGCTTTCTTT. It codes for CATSRGTGNTEAFF. The full variable domain, in which reference TRBV15 and TRBJ1-1 provide the parts outside the CDR3, is DAMVIQNPRYQVTQFGKPVTLSCSQTLNHNVMYWYQQKSSQAPKLLFHYYDKDFNNEADTPDNFQSRRPNTSFCFLDIRSPGLGDTAMYLCATSRGTGNTEAFFGQGTRLTVV.

V gene TRBV12-3 or TRBV12-4 combines with J gene TRBJ2-4; the match to TRBD2 covers 7 bases. CDR3 length: 12 residues. After removal of 6 bases from V and 6 bases from J, the junction contained 2 bases not matched to a gene. This CDR3 is CASSTSVNIQYF. In DNA, the CDR3 is TGTGCCAGCAGCACTAGCGTAAACATTCAGTACTTC.

The chain is built from TRBV28 and TRBJ1-6; D ambiguous. Germline lookup yields CDR1 MDHEN and CDR2 SYDVKM. The ends were cut back, 8 bases at V and 7 bases at J, with 15 bases in the middle. The CDR3 is made up of 14 amino acids. CDR3 loop: CASALGVENSPLHF. The CDR3 bases are TGTGCCAGCGCCCTCGGGGTAGAGAATTCACCCCTCCACTTT.

The rearrangement uses TRBV5-5 and TRBJ1-6; a weak D match, TRBD1 (5 bases). Germline V gives CDR1 SGHKS, CDR2 YYEKEE (reference sequence). The CDR3 runs to 11 residues. V gave up 10 bases and J gave up 10 bases, with 12 bases separating them. CDR3 coding DNA: TGTGCCCGGGGGGGGAGATCACCCCTCCACTTT. Translating gives CARGGRSPLHF.

The chain is built from TRBV11-3 and TRBJ1-1; D gene uncertain. The CDR3 spans 13 residues. CDR1 is SGHNT, CDR2 YENEEA, per germline. Trimming shortened V by 3 bases and J by 6 bases, and 11 bases separated the two germline ends. The CDR3 sequence: CASSLDSGPEAFF. The CDR3, as DNA: TGTGCCAGCAGCTTGGATTCGGGTCCTGAAGCTTTCTTT.